Listed here are 4 T cell receptor beta chains from one sample, sequenced in a study of a mutant IDH1 vaccine in newly diagnosed glioma. Stated time point: baseline, week 1 (first vaccination visit). This sample's treatment: pre-vaccination baseline after standard-of-care therapy. Data came from immunoSEQ multiplex PCR; TCRdb stores just in-frame clones and leaves some out. This sample has 90,000 to 100,000 clones; over 85% occur once, and the top ten carry 0.5% to 0.6%. The sequences come from PBMCs, collected from a glioma patient treated with radiotherapy, temozolomide or both. The receptor source for this set is a woman aged 45-59 years with glioma.

The J gene is TRBJ2-7, the V gene TRBV11-2; possibly TRBD2 for D (5 bases). Trimming removed 3 bases from V and 3 bases from J, with 15 bases in between. Per the germline V gene, CDR1 is SGHAT and CDR2 is FQNNGV. The length of the CDR3 is 15 residues. CDR3 in DNA: TGTGCCAGCAGCTTTCAAGCGGCCGGCGACTACGAGCAGTACTTC. It specifies CASSFQAAGDYEQYF.

The V and J genes are TRBV10-1 and TRBJ2-3, with 11 bases matching TRBD2. The J segment lost 1 base and the V segment lost 4 bases, leaving 10 bases of the junction unmatched. This CDR3 contains 18 residues. The germline V gene encodes CDR1 WNHNN and CDR2 SYGVQD (reference sequence). CDR3 residues: CASSGNSGRASRTDTQYF. The CDR3 DNA reads TGCGCCAGCAGTGGGAATAGCGGGAGGGCCTCCCGCACAGATACGCAGTATTTT.

The chain has TRBV7-9 and TRBJ2-1, with D possibly being TRBD2 (6 bases). The CDR3 length is 15 residues. The germline V and J ends were trimmed by 5 bases and 8 bases, with 19 bases remaining between them. Germline CDR1 and CDR2: SEHNR and FQNEAQ (reference sequence). CDR3 DNA: TGTGCCAGCAGCGGGATCGGAGGGTTTATCCATGAGCAGTTCTTC. Its protein product is CASSGIGGFIHEQFF. Combining the CDR3 with reference TRBV7-9 and TRBJ2-1 gives the whole variable domain DTGVSQNPRHKITKRGQNVTFRCDPISEHNRLYWYRQTLGQGPEFLTYFQNEAQLEKSRLLSDRFSAERPKGSFSTLEIQRTEQGDSAMYLCASSGIGGFIHEQFFGPGTRLTVL.

The gene calls are TRBV5-1 and TRBJ2-3, with D maybe TRBD1 (6 bases). The CDR3 has 15 residues. The V gene lost 4 bases and the J gene lost 2 bases, with 14 bases spanning the gap. Looked up from germline, CDR1 is SGHRS and CDR2 is YFSETQ. CDR3 in DNA: TGCGCCAGCAGCAAAACAGGGTCACTCACAGATACGCAGTATTTT. Encoded protein: CASSKTGSLTDTQYF.